These T cell receptor beta chains were read from a single sample in a study of neurological immune-mediated disorders. TCRdb independently ran MiXCR on the 5' RACE reads; one entry per CDR3 protein. The table lists about 84,000 distinct CDR3 sequences, about a tenth of them singletons. The sample comprised PBMCs. Source of these receptors: a man in his forties in good health. CDR3s include the opening cysteine and the closing phenylalanine or tryptophan. Each record gives: V gene, D gene, CDR3 length, clone size, J gene, CDR3 protein, CDR3 DNA. D genes are given only for firm matches. Size tells how often a clone was seen (once, few, many) or the class of an expanded clone, and some rows leave it out.

>TRBV29-1|TRBD1|14|many|TRBJ1-5
CSAWTGTKDQPQHF
TGCAGCGCCTGGACAGGGACGAAGGATCAGCCCCAGCATTTT
>TRBV18|-|14|many|TRBJ1-5
CASSPGLVNQPQHF
TGTGCCAGCTCACCAGGGCTCGTAAATCAGCCCCAGCATTTT
>TRBV27|-|12|many|TRBJ1-1
CASTPGGGEAFF
TGTGCCAGCACTCCAGGTGGGGGGGAAGCTTTCTTT
>TRBV28|-|15|many|TRBJ1-2
CASSNVGADNYGYTF
TGTGCCAGCAGTAACGTGGGGGCAGACAACTATGGCTACACCTTC
>TRBV5-1|TRBD2|15|many|TRBJ2-5
CASSPTSGNKETQYF
TGCGCCAGCAGCCCTACTAGCGGGAACAAAGAGACCCAGTACTTC
>TRBV18|-|13|many|TRBJ2-5
CASSPGLQETQYF
TGTGCCAGCTCACCGGGACTGCAAGAGACCCAGTACTTC
>TRBV14|-|17|few|TRBJ1-4
CASSLRAPVRANEKLFF
TGTGCCAGCAGCCTGAGGGCGCCCGTCCGGGCAAATGAAAAACTGTTTTTT
>TRBV6-1|-|15|many|TRBJ2-1
CASSLDGMPYNEQFF
TGTGCCAGCAGTCTTGACGGTATGCCCTACAATGAGCAGTTCTTC
>TRBV5-1|-|14|many|TRBJ2-3
CASKRTRDADTQYF
TGCGCCAGCAAACGTACTAGGGACGCAGATACGCAGTATTTT
>TRBV20-1|-|17|many|TRBJ2-1
CSARDIGARGNYNEQFF
TGCAGTGCTAGAGATATTGGGGCCCGCGGGAATTACAATGAGCAGTTCTTC
>TRBV6-2/TRBV6-3|-|15|-|TRBJ2-3
CASRMAGQSTDTQYF
TGTGCCAGCCGGATGGCGGGCCAAAGCACAGATACGCAGTATTTT
>TRBV7-3|TRBD2|16|many|TRBJ2-2
CASSPGATSGTGELFF
TGTGCCAGCAGCCCAGGGGCGACTAGCGGTACCGGGGAGCTGTTTTTT
>TRBV27|-|14|once|TRBJ2-7
CASSLRSTSYEQYF
TGTGCCAGCAGTTTAAGGTCGACTTCCTACGAGCAGTACTTC
>TRBV11-2|TRBD1|15|many|TRBJ2-5
CASSRGTGGIETQYF
TGTGCCAGCAGCAGGGGGACAGGGGGGATAGAGACCCAGTACTTC
>TRBV5-1|-|14|many|TRBJ2-2
CASSASLGAGELFF
TGCGCCAGCAGCGCCAGCCTTGGCGCCGGGGAGCTGTTTTTT
>TRBV3-1|TRBD2|17|many|TRBJ2-1
CASSQDPGLAGDNEQFF
TGTGCCAGCAGCCAAGATCCGGGACTAGCGGGAGACAATGAGCAGTTCTTC
>TRBV29-1|-|10|many|TRBJ1-2
CSAHRDGYTF
TGCAGCGCGCACAGGGATGGCTACACCTTC
>TRBV6-5|TRBD1|15|many|TRBJ2-6
CATKTGHSGANVLTF
TGTGCCACCAAGACAGGGCACTCTGGGGCCAACGTCCTGACTTTC
>TRBV2|-|15|many|TRBJ1-2
CASSEATGPPGGYTF
TGTGCCAGCAGTGAAGCGACCGGGCCCCCGGGAGGCTACACCTTC
>TRBV6-1|-|14|-|TRBJ1-6
CASTGLIGNSPLHF
TGTGCCAGCACGGGACTAATTGGGAATTCACCCCTCCACTTT
>TRBV5-6|TRBD2|13|many|TRBJ2-7
CASSPGLVYEQYF
TGTGCCAGCAGCCCGGGACTAGTCTACGAGCAGTACTTC
>TRBV12-3/TRBV12-4|-|15|many|TRBJ2-1
CASSLVATQYNEQFF
TGTGCCAGCAGTTTAGTAGCGACACAGTACAATGAGCAGTTCTTC
>TRBV9|-|15|many|TRBJ1-4
CASSLQTGSNEKLFF
TGTGCCAGCAGCCTACAGACAGGCTCTAATGAAAAACTGTTTTTT
>TRBV11-2|-|14|many|TRBJ2-1
CASSLDGKGNEQFF
TGTGCCAGCAGCTTAGATGGGAAGGGAAATGAGCAGTTCTTC
>TRBV27|TRBD1|15|many|TRBJ2-1
CASSQRGLHANEQFF
TGTGCCAGCAGTCAAAGGGGGCTTCACGCCAATGAGCAGTTCTTC
>TRBV7-6|-|15|many|TRBJ1-1
CASSSRQDLNTEAFF
TGTGCCAGCAGCTCTCGACAGGACTTGAACACTGAAGCTTTCTTT
>TRBV20-1|TRBD1|12|many|TRBJ2-7
CSATIGGSEQYF
TGCAGTGCTACGATAGGGGGCAGCGAGCAGTACTTC
>TRBV7-9|TRBD2|17|many|TRBJ2-2
CATHGGGRAENTGELFF
TGTGCCACTCATGGGGGGGGGAGAGCGGAGAACACCGGGGAGCTGTTTTTT
>TRBV10-3|-|17|many|TRBJ2-3
CAISDPGAGSVGDTQYF
TGTGCCATCAGTGACCCCGGGGCAGGGAGTGTGGGAGATACGCAGTATTTT
>TRBV20-1|-|15|few|TRBJ2-1
CSARLSDSSYNEQFF
TGCAGTGCTAGACTTAGCGATAGCTCCTACAATGAGCAGTTCTTC
>TRBV2|TRBD2|15|many|TRBJ2-1
CASRASWTSSNEQFF
TGTGCCAGCAGGGCCTCCTGGACTAGCAGCAATGAGCAGTTCTTC
>TRBV6-5|-|15|many|TRBJ1-4
CASSYSGGANEKLFF
TGTGCCAGCAGTTACTCCGGGGGGGCTAATGAAAAACTGTTTTTT
>TRBV20-1|TRBD2|15|many|TRBJ2-5
CSASQAGGHQETQYF
TGCAGTGCTAGTCAAGCGGGGGGCCATCAAGAGACCCAGTACTTC
>TRBV29-1|-|12|few|TRBJ1-1
CGALLGWTEAFF
TGCGGAGCGTTGCTAGGTTGGACTGAAGCTTTCTTT
>TRBV20-1|TRBD2|14|many|TRBJ2-1
CSARTAGGVNEQFF
TGCAGTGCTAGAACAGCGGGGGGGGTCAATGAGCAGTTCTTC
>TRBV5-1|TRBD1|16|many|TRBJ2-5
CASSPRTGGTEETQYF
TGCGCCAGCAGCCCCAGGACAGGGGGCACGGAAGAGACCCAGTACTTC
>TRBV11-2|-|15|many|TRBJ2-2
CASSFYSVNTGELFF
TGTGCCAGCAGCTTTTATTCGGTGAACACCGGGGAGCTGTTTTTT
>TRBV20-1|TRBD1|13|many|TRBJ1-4
CSARQGANEKLFF
TGCAGTGCTCGACAGGGGGCGAACGAAAAACTGTTTTTT
>TRBV6-1|-|12|many|TRBJ2-7
CATAQGWYEQYF
TGTGCCACCGCCCAGGGGTGGTACGAGCAGTACTTC
>TRBV5-6|-|13|many|TRBJ2-1
CASSLIGAHEQFF
TGTGCCAGCAGCTTGATTGGTGCCCATGAGCAGTTCTTC
>TRBV12-3/TRBV12-4|-|13|many|TRBJ2-5
CASSLLWGETQYF
TGTGCCAGCAGTTTATTGTGGGGGGAGACCCAGTACTTC
>TRBV5-1|TRBD2|13|many|TRBJ2-7
CASRPGLEYEQYF
TGCGCCAGCAGGCCGGGACTAGAGTACGAGCAGTACTTC
>TRBV10-3|TRBD2|15|many|TRBJ2-7
CAIGLLAGGLDEQYF
TGTGCCATCGGTCTGCTAGCGGGGGGGCTGGACGAGCAGTACTTC
>TRBV3-1|-|16|many|TRBJ2-3
CASSQEGGVPPDTQYF
TGTGCCAGCAGCCAAGAAGGGGGGGTACCGCCCGATACGCAGTATTTT
>TRBV5-5|TRBD2|17|many|TRBJ2-5
CASSQGLAGDHQETQYF
TGTGCCAGCAGCCAGGGACTAGCGGGAGACCACCAAGAGACCCAGTACTTC
>TRBV6-6|-|14|-|TRBJ1-1
CASSATQENTEAFF
TGTGCCAGCAGTGCGACACAGGAGAACACTGAAGCTTTCTTT
>TRBV10-3|-|14|few|TRBJ2-3
CAISDRESYGTQYF
TGTGCCATCAGTGACAGGGAAAGTTATGGTACGCAGTATTTT